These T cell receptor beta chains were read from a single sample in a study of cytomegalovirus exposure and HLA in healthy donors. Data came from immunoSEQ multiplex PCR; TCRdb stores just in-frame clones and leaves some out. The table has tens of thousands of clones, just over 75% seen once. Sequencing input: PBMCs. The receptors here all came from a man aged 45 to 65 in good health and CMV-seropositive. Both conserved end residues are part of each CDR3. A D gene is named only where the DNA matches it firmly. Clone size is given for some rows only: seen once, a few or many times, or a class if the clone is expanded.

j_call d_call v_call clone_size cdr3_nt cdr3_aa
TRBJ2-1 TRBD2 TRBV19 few TGTGCCAGTAGTCGCGCGGGAGGGCCGGATGAGCAGTTCTTC CASSRAGGPDEQFF
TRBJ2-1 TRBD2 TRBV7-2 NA TGTGCCAGCAGCTGGGATAGCGGGAGTTCCTACAATGAGCAGTTCTTC CASSWDSGSSYNEQFF
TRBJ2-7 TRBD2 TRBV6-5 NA TGTGCCAGCAGCCCCCCCGGGAGGGGCCGCTACGAGCAGTACTTC CASSPPGRGRYEQYF
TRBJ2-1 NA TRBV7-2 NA TGTGCCAGCAGCTTAGCGCTCGGGGTTAATAATGAGCAGTTCTTC CASSLALGVNNEQFF
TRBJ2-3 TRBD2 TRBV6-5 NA TGTGCCAGCAGACCTGGGACTAGCGAGGTCGGTACGCAGTATTTT CASRPGTSEVGTQYF
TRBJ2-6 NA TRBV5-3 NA TGTGCCAGAAGCCGGCGGTCCTCTGGGGCCAACGGCCTGACTTTC CARSRRSSGANGLTF
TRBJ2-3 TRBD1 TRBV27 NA TGTGCCAGCAGTTTCCGGACAGGGATGCAGTATTTT CASSFRTGMQYF
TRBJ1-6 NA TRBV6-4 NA TGTGCCAGCAGAAGGGACACCGAATCACCCCTCCACTTT CASRRDTESPLHF
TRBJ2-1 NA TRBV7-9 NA TGTGCCAGCAGCATACTAGTCACAAGTTACAATGAGCAGTTCTTC CASSILVTSYNEQFF
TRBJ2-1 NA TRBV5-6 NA TGTGCCAGCAGCTTGGGGTTCGGCTCCTACAATGAGCAGTTCTTC CASSLGFGSYNEQFF
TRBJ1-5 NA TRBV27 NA TGTGCCAGCGGATACCGCGGGTTTCAGCCCCAGCATTTT CASGYRGFQPQHF
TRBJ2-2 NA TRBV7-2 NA TGTGCCAGCAGCCCAACTAGAAACTCAATGAACACCGGGGAGCTGTTTTTT CASSPTRNSMNTGELFF
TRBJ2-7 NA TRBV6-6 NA TGTGCCAGCAAGGACTCCGCGGCCTACGAGCAGTACTTC CASKDSAAYEQYF
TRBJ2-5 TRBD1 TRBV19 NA TGTGCCAGTAGTATGAACAGGGGGGAGACCCAGTACTTC CASSMNRGETQYF
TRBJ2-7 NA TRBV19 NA TGTGCCAGTATAAGCTCGCCCGGCGGCGCCTCCGAGCAGTACTTC CASISSPGGASEQYF
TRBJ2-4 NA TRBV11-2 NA TGTGCCAGCAGCTGGGGGGGCGTGGCGGCCAAAAACAGTCAGTACTTC CASSWGGVAAKNSQYF
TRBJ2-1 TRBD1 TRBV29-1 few TGCAGCGCAGACAGGGGGAGCTCCTACAATGAGCAGTTCTTC CSADRGSSYNEQFF
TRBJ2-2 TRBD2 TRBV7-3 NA TGTGCCAGCAGCCCGGGCGGGAGCGGGACGAACACCGGGGAGCTGTTTTTT CASSPGGSGTNTGELFF
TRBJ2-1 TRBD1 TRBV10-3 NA TGTGCCATCAGTGATCAATGGACAGGGGGTTACAATGAGCAGTTCTTC CAISDQWTGGYNEQFF
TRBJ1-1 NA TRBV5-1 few TGCGCCAGCAGCTTGGGGGGGGAGACTGAAGCTTTCTTT CASSLGGETEAFF
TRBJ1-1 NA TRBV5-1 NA TGCGCCAGCGAAAAGTCGGGGTCGGCGAACACTGAAGCTTTCTTT CASEKSGSANTEAFF
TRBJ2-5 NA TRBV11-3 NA TGTGCCAGCAGCTCCGGGGTCGGGGAGCAGTACTTC CASSSGVGEQYF
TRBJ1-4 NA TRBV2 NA TGTGCCAGCAGTATGACAGAAAATGAAAAACTGTTTTTT CASSMTENEKLFF
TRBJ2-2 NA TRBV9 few TGTGCCAGCAGCGTCTCCCCGACAGGCATCACCGGGGAGCTGTTTTTT CASSVSPTGITGELFF
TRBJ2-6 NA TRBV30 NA TGTGCCTCCTCCTTCGGGGTATCGCCTTCTGGGGCCAACGTCCTGACTTTC CASSFGVSPSGANVLTF
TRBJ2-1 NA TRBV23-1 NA TGCGCCAGCAGTCCCATAAAAACCACAGGTAGCTCCTACAATGAGCAGTTCTTC CASSPIKTTGSSYNEQFF
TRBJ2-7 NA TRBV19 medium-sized TGTGCCAGTAGCCCCTTGAGGGACTCCTACGAGCAGTACTTC CASSPLRDSYEQYF
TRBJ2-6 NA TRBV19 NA TGTGCCAGCAGGGGTTCTGGGGCCAACGTCCTGACTTTC CASRGSGANVLTF
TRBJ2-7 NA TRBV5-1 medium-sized TGCGCCAGCAGCTTGGAAACGGGAGCGTACGAGCAGTACTTC CASSLETGAYEQYF
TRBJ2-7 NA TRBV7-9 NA TGTGCCAGCAGCGGGGAAGGGGGCTCCTACGAGCAGTACTTC CASSGEGGSYEQYF
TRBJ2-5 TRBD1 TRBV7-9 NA TGTGCCAGCAGCTCCTACAGGGGGCGTCAAGAGACCCAGTACTTC CASSSYRGRQETQYF
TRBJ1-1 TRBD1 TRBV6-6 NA TGTGCCAGCAGTTCTCCCGACAGGGGTTATACTGAAGCTTTCTTT CASSSPDRGYTEAFF
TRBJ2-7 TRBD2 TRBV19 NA TGTGCCAGTAGCCAGACTAGCGGGAAGTACGAGCAGTACTTC CASSQTSGKYEQYF
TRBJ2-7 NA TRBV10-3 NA TGTGCCATCGGTGGCAGGGTATCCTACGAGCAGTACTTC CAIGGRVSYEQYF
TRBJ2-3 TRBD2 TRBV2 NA TGTGCCAGCACAGAGACTAGCGGGAAAACAGATACGCAGTATTTT CASTETSGKTDTQYF
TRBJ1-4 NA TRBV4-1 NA TGCGCCAGCAGCTCGGGGTGGAGTAATAATGAAAAACTGTTTTTT CASSSGWSNNEKLFF
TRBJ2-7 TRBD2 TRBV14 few TGTGCCAGCAGCCCGCAGGGACTAGCGGGAGTCGAGCAGTACTTC CASSPQGLAGVEQYF
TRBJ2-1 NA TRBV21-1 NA TGTGCCAGCAGCAAGGTACTAGAGCACATGGAGGGACCCAATGAGCAGTTCTTC CASSKVLEHMEGPNEQFF
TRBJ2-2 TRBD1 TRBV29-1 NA TGCAGCGCCGGACAGGGGGAAGCCGGGGAGCTGTTTTTT CSAGQGEAGELFF
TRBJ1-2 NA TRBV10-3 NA TGTGCCAGCAGCGACCCCCAGGGGTACGGCTACACCTTC CASSDPQGYGYTF
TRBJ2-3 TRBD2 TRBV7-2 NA TGTGCCAGCAGCTTAGCGGGACTAGCGGGATTGGGAGATACGCAGTATTTT CASSLAGLAGLGDTQYF
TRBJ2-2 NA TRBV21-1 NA TGTGCCAGCGGGTTGGTCCGGGAGGTTTTCAAGGACACCGGGGAGCTGTTTTTT CASGLVREVFKDTGELFF
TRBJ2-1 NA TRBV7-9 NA TGTGCCAGCAGGCAAGCTTGGGCAACGAGCTCCTACAATGAGCAGTTCTTC CASRQAWATSSYNEQFF
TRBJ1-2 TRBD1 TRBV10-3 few TGTGCCATCAGTGAGTCGCAAACAGGACAGGGTGACTATGGCTACACCTTC CAISESQTGQGDYGYTF
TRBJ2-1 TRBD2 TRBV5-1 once TGCGCCAGCAGCAATAGCGGGAACTCCTACAATGAGCAGTTCTTC CASSNSGNSYNEQFF
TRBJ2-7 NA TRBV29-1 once TGCAGCGTCAATACAGGGAGCGAGCAGTACTTC CSVNTGSEQYF
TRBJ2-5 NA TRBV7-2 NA TGTGCCAGCAGCTTAGCGCGGGTAGAAGAGACCCAGTACTTC CASSLARVEETQYF
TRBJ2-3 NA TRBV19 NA TGTGCCAGTAGTATTATCGATGGCCCAGATACGCAGTATTTT CASSIIDGPDTQYF
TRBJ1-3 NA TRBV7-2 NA TGTGCCAGCAGCGCCGGGACAACCGGGAACACCATATATTTT CASSAGTTGNTIYF
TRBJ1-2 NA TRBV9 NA TGTGCCAGCAGCGTAGAGGGGCAGGGGCCCTATGGCTACACCTTC CASSVEGQGPYGYTF
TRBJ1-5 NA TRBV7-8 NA TGTGCCAGCAGCTCGACAGGTGCTGTTAATCAGCCCCAGCATTTT CASSSTGAVNQPQHF
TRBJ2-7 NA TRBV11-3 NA TGTGCCAGCGAGGGTCCGGGGGTCTACGAGCAGTACTTC CASEGPGVYEQYF
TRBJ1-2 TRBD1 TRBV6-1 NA TGTGCCAGCGGGGACAGGGCCATGGGTGGCTACACCTTC CASGDRAMGGYTF
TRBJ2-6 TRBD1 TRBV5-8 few TGTGCCAGCAGCTCCTCAGAGACAGGGCCCGACTCTGGGGCCAACGTCCTGACTTTC CASSSSETGPDSGANVLTF
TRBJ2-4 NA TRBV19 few TGTGCCAGTAGAGGACCGGGGAACATTCAGTACTTC CASRGPGNIQYF
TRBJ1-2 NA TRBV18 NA TGTGCCAGCTCACCACGTGAGAGTAACTATGGCTACACCTTC CASSPRESNYGYTF
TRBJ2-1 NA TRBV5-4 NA TGTGCCAGCAGCTTGGGGGGCCCGGGCAATGAGCAGTTCTTC CASSLGGPGNEQFF
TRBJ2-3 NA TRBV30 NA TGTGCCGGAATCCCCCCCGGGGGGCAGAGAAGAGATACGCAGTATTTT CAGIPPGGQRRDTQYF